The sample holds a few counts of the clone carrying this T cell receptor beta chain. Its specificity is unknown. This sample is drawn from a study of T-cell memory formation after mild COVID-19. Study observations and caveats: SARS-CoV-2 specificity of second-wave clones peaking day 37 was unconfirmed. Clones contracting day 15 to 85 were balanced CD4/CD8; later expanders leaned CD4+. Cross-reactive memory seemingly joined, as some responding clones were found in pre-infection memory.

Researchers used 5'RACE with constant-segment primers to make TCR alpha and TCR beta cDNA libraries that carry sample barcodes and UMIs. From the 5' RACE reads, TCRdb called clonotypes with MiXCR, one entry per CDR3 protein. The sample includes roughly 200,000 distinct CDR3 sequences, 9.5% of them seen just once. Trimming cost V 7 bases and J 0 bases; bases outside gene matches: 6. The CDR3 sequence is 16 residues long. Sequencing was performed on PBMCs or a T cell subset sorted from them (not recorded which). The TCR was taken from a man younger than 30 who had mild COVID-19 (a few samples of this study predate the infection). Cell type and time point are not known. The V gene is TRBV12-3 or TRBV12-4, the J gene TRBJ1-3, with TRBD1 matching over 10 bases. The CDR3 is CASTGTGATSGNTIYF. The CDR3 DNA is TGTGCCAGCACTGGGACAGGGGCTACCTCTGGAAACACCATATATTTT.